This is a list of T cell receptor beta chains from one sample in a study of blood T cell repertoires in COVID-19. TCRdb keeps only in-frame clones here, not all; method: immunoSEQ multiplex PCR. This table has roughly 150,000 clones, around 84% appearing once. Sequenced sample: peripheral blood. Receptor source: a woman in her fifties or sixties with COVID-19, enrolled during active disease. Each CDR3 is given with its conserved first and last residue. The order of the fields is V gene, J gene, clone size, CDR3 protein. Not all rows give a size; the values are once, few, many and, for expanded clones, a class.

TRBV3-1/TRBV3-2	TRBJ2-1	.	CASSQLGGALNEQFF
TRBV7-2	TRBJ2-3	once	CASSQGGGFPTDTQYF
TRBV28	TRBJ1-5	few	CASSSRQGSFNQPQHF
TRBV28	TRBJ1-4	.	CASSSPGRGNEKLFF
TRBV7-8	TRBJ1-4	.	CASSLAWGVGKLFF
TRBV11-1	TRBJ1-1	.	CASSLALANTEAFF
TRBV5-8	TRBJ1-2	.	CASSLQGAYGYTF
TRBV11-2	TRBJ1-1	few	CASSEGQGNTEAFF
TRBV11-3	TRBJ2-7	.	CASSSRPGGAYEQYF
TRBV28	TRBJ1-2	.	CASTVGGGEFLNGYTF
TRBV5-6	TRBJ2-3	once	CASSFRSSTDTQYF
TRBV12-3/TRBV12-4	TRBJ2-3	few	CASSLGGNTQYF
TRBV3-1/TRBV3-2	TRBJ1-4	.	CASTTGGNEKLFF
TRBV19	TRBJ2-1	.	CASRDQGGYNEQFF
TRBV5-6	TRBJ1-1	.	CASSLAGTGEGTEAFF
TRBV5-4	TRBJ1-1	.	CASSLPGLGTEAFF
TRBV6-2/TRBV6-3	TRBJ2-5	.	CASSPMGGIGQETQYF
TRBV14	TRBJ2-1	.	CASSQSPWGLDSEQFF
TRBV2	TRBJ2-5	.	CASSAGGTVQETQYF
TRBV7-3	TRBJ1-1	.	CASSRDSNTEAFF
TRBV30	TRBJ1-4	.	CAWSVGIKGARTNEKLFF
TRBV11-3	TRBJ2-7	.	CASSQLYEQYF
TRBV7-8	TRBJ1-5	.	CASSFPADPGNQPQHF
TRBV10-2	TRBJ2-1	.	CASSELGLAGGGEFF
TRBV6-2/TRBV6-3	TRBJ2-4	.	CASSYQGRDIQYF
TRBV3-1/TRBV3-2	TRBJ2-7	.	CASSQDGAGLHEQYF
TRBV6-5	TRBJ1-1	.	CASRVNTEAFF
TRBV5-1	TRBJ1-4	.	CASSLAPQGGGEKLFF
TRBV5-1	TRBJ2-4	.	CASSPGQGLNIQYF
TRBV2	TRBJ2-5	.	CASSDRVWGTQYF
TRBV19	TRBJ2-2	.	CASSMWRAGNTGELFF
TRBV9	TRBJ2-1	once	CASSVGSGGAYEQFF
TRBV30	TRBJ2-1	.	CAWSVLRTGVNNEQFF
TRBV5-4	TRBJ2-4	.	CASTTQGLAKNIQYF
TRBV6-5	TRBJ1-2	.	CASSLTSSGTEGYTF
TRBV11-3	TRBJ2-1	.	CASRPEGAGEQFF
TRBV28	TRBJ1-1	few	CASSLSGGYTEAFF
TRBV9	TRBJ2-1	.	CASSIAGGWNEQFF
TRBV11-1	TRBJ2-5	.	CASSGGRGTETQYF
TRBV10-3	TRBJ1-2	.	CAISVGGAANYGYTF
TRBV15	TRBJ2-1	.	CATQGLPSYNEQFF
TRBV5-1	TRBJ1-2	.	CASSSGQGGPYGYTF
TRBV5-4	TRBJ1-2	.	CASSLRGPQPYGYTF
TRBV4-1	TRBJ2-5	.	CASSQELAGGPRAQYF
TRBV5-1	TRBJ2-2	.	CASSRGTSGGTGELFF
TRBV3-1/TRBV3-2	TRBJ2-7	.	CASSPTGQVSYEQYF
TRBV28	TRBJ2-7	.	CASSSPPSVKTYEQYF
TRBV30	TRBJ2-5	.	CAWGRGAQGVQYF
TRBV7-9	TRBJ1-4	many	CASSPLDEKLFF
TRBV19	TRBJ1-5	.	CGKGREQGVSNQPQHF
TRBV7-8	TRBJ1-2	.	CASSVIGQTNYGYTF
TRBV6-5	TRBJ1-1	few	CASPRDSGLNAFF